This TCR beta chain was sequenced for a study of human T cells and chemical hapten exposure. Each CDR3 protein gets one entry after TCRdb re-called the RACE reads with MiXCR. In the table there are 330,000 or so distinct CDR3 sequences, about 6.3% of which are singletons. This CDR3 has 14 amino acids. The V and J ends lost 1 base and 4 bases respectively, with 10 bases between them. CDR1 and CDR2 from the germline V gene are LGHNA and YNFKEQ. The sample holds many counts of this clonotype. The sample's time point: patch test 2, 6 weeks after DPC sensitization. The treatment denotes: therapeutic diphenylcyclopropenone sensitization with weekly scalp DPC.

The sequencing here drew on whole blood, taken in connection with sensitization to the hapten diphenylcyclopropenone (DPC). The J gene is TRBJ1-1, the V gene TRBV4-2, with D possibly matching TRBD1 (5 bases). The sequence was obtained from a woman under 30 with alopecia areata. Some clones in this sample may be carry-over from other donors' samples. CDR3 bases: TGTGCCAGCAGCCAAGTTCTGGGGCCCACTGAAGCTTTCTTT. Protein: CASSQVLGPTEAFF.